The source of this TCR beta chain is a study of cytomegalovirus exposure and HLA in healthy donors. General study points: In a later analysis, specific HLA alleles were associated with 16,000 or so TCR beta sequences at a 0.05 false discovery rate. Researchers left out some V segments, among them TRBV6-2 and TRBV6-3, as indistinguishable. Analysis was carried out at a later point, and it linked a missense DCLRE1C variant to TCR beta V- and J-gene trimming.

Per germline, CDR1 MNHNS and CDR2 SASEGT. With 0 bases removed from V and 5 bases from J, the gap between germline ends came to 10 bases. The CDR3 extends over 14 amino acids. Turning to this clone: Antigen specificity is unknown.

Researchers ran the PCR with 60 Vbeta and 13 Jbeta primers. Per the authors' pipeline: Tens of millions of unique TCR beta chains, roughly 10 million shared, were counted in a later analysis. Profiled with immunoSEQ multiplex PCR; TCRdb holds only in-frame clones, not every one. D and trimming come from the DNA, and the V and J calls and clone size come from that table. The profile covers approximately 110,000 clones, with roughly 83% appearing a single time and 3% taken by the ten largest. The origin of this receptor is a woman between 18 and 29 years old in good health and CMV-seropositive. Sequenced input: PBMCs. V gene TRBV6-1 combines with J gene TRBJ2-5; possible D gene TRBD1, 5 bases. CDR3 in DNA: TGTGCCAGCAGTGAAGCAGGGGTCCGGGAGACCCAGTACTTC. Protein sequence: CASSEAGVRETQYF.